This is a list of T cell receptor beta chains from one sample in a study of shared clonotypes between healthy human individuals. The method was immunoSEQ multiplex PCR; TCRdb's version includes in-frame clones alone and lacks a portion of them. There are 2 million to 2.5 million clones in the sample; 80% to 95% occur only once, and 0.39% lies in the top ten. Sequencing was done on a sample of naive CD4+ T cells from PBMCs. These TCRs come from a man between 18 and 35 years old in good health. Some clones in this sample may be carry-over from other donors' samples. Each CDR3 is given with its conserved first and last residue. The D gene is left open where the match is weak. Expanded clones get a size class; other rows say once, few or many, or leave the size out.

V gene: TRBV11-2
clone size: NA
J gene: TRBJ2-7
D gene: TRBD1
CDR3 DNA: TGTGCCAGCAGCTCCTACAGGGGGCCAAACTACGAGCAGTACTTC
CDR3 protein: CASSSYRGPNYEQYF

V gene: TRBV6-1
clone size: NA
J gene: TRBJ2-5
D gene: NA
CDR3 DNA: TGTGCCAGCAGTGAGTTGACAGCTCAAGAGACCCAGTACTTC
CDR3 protein: CASSELTAQETQYF

V gene: TRBV6-5
clone size: NA
J gene: TRBJ2-1
D gene: NA
CDR3 DNA: TGTGCCAGCAGTTACTTACAGAACAATGAGCAGTTCTTC
CDR3 protein: CASSYLQNNEQFF

V gene: TRBV10-3
clone size: NA
J gene: TRBJ2-5
D gene: TRBD1
CDR3 DNA: TGTGCCATCAGGGGACAGGGGTGGGAGACCCAGTACTTC
CDR3 protein: CAIRGQGWETQYF

V gene: TRBV30
clone size: NA
J gene: TRBJ2-7
D gene: NA
CDR3 DNA: TGTGCCTCAGGGGCGCCTCTTGAGCAGTACTTC
CDR3 protein: CASGAPLEQYF

V gene: TRBV5-1
clone size: once
J gene: TRBJ1-5
D gene: NA
CDR3 DNA: TGCGCCAGCAGCCCCGGGACGGGGGGATCTGGTCAGCCCCAGCATTTT
CDR3 protein: CASSPGTGGSGQPQHF

V gene: TRBV28
clone size: NA
J gene: TRBJ1-5
D gene: NA
CDR3 DNA: TGTGCCAGCAGCCAAGGGGGGGGTTCTCAGCCCCAGCATTTT
CDR3 protein: CASSQGGGSQPQHF

V gene: TRBV5-4
clone size: NA
J gene: TRBJ2-1
D gene: TRBD2
CDR3 DNA: TGTGCCAGCAGCTTGGGTAGCGGGAGGGCCAATGAGCAGTTCTTC
CDR3 protein: CASSLGSGRANEQFF

V gene: TRBV29-1
clone size: NA
J gene: TRBJ2-1
D gene: NA
CDR3 DNA: TGCAGCGTACTTTCAGGGGAGGGCAGCTCCTACAATGAGCAGTTCTTC
CDR3 protein: CSVLSGEGSSYNEQFF

V gene: TRBV4-3
clone size: NA
J gene: TRBJ2-3
D gene: NA
CDR3 DNA: TGCGCCAGCAGCCAGGAAAGCACAGATACGCAGTATTTT
CDR3 protein: CASSQESTDTQYF

V gene: TRBV5-8
clone size: NA
J gene: TRBJ2-7
D gene: TRBD1
CDR3 DNA: TGTGCCAGCAGCTTAACGGGACAGACCTACGAGCAGTACTTC
CDR3 protein: CASSLTGQTYEQYF

V gene: TRBV18
clone size: once
J gene: TRBJ1-1
D gene: NA
CDR3 DNA: TGTGCCAGCTCACCCAACACGAACACTGAAGCTTTCTTT
CDR3 protein: CASSPNTNTEAFF

V gene: TRBV28
clone size: NA
J gene: TRBJ2-7
D gene: NA
CDR3 DNA: TGTGCCAGCTCGTTATCTTTCTACGTCTACGAGCAGTACTTC
CDR3 protein: CASSLSFYVYEQYF

V gene: TRBV27
clone size: NA
J gene: TRBJ2-1
D gene: TRBD2
CDR3 DNA: TGTGCCAGCAGTCGGCTAGCGGGAGGGCCTCAGAATGAGCAGTTCTTC
CDR3 protein: CASSRLAGGPQNEQFF

V gene: TRBV7-9
clone size: NA
J gene: TRBJ2-3
D gene: NA
CDR3 DNA: TGTGCCAGCAGCTTAAGGCGGGGAGGGACAGGAGATTTTCCTCCGCAGTATTTT
CDR3 protein: CASSLRRGGTGDFPPQYF

V gene: TRBV6-1
clone size: NA
J gene: TRBJ2-1
D gene: TRBD2
CDR3 DNA: TGTGCCGGGTCCCGACTAGCGGCGCTGTACAATGAGCAGTTCTTC
CDR3 protein: CAGSRLAALYNEQFF

V gene: TRBV5-6
clone size: NA
J gene: TRBJ2-3
D gene: NA
CDR3 DNA: TGTGCCAGCAGCATCCGGGCCTATCTAGACACAGATACGCAGTATTTT
CDR3 protein: CASSIRAYLDTDTQYF

V gene: TRBV28
clone size: NA
J gene: TRBJ2-7
D gene: NA
CDR3 DNA: TGTGCCAGCAGTCCCCAACAGGGCCCCAGCGAGCAGTACTTC
CDR3 protein: CASSPQQGPSEQYF

V gene: TRBV9
clone size: NA
J gene: TRBJ2-6
D gene: NA
CDR3 DNA: TGTGCCAGCAGCGCGAGACAGAGCTCTGGGGCCAACGTCCTGACTTTC
CDR3 protein: CASSARQSSGANVLTF

V gene: TRBV4-1
clone size: NA
J gene: TRBJ2-5
D gene: NA
CDR3 DNA: TGCGCCAGCAGCCAAGTCGGAGTCGTCCAAGAGACCCAGTACTTC
CDR3 protein: CASSQVGVVQETQYF

V gene: TRBV5-1
clone size: NA
J gene: TRBJ2-1
D gene: NA
CDR3 DNA: TGCGCCAGCAGCTCCGCGCTACTAGTTAACAATGAGCAGTTCTTC
CDR3 protein: CASSSALLVNNEQFF

V gene: TRBV7-8
clone size: once
J gene: TRBJ2-1
D gene: TRBD2
CDR3 DNA: TGTGCCAGCAGCGGCGCGCGCGGGGGTGTCGAGCAGTTCTTC
CDR3 protein: CASSGARGGVEQFF

V gene: TRBV27
clone size: once
J gene: TRBJ2-7
D gene: TRBD2
CDR3 DNA: TGTGCCAGCAAAAGGGATGAGAGACTAGCGGGATCACGCGGCTACGAGCAGTACTTC
CDR3 protein: CASKRDERLAGSRGYEQYF

V gene: TRBV5-1
clone size: NA
J gene: TRBJ2-7
D gene: TRBD2
CDR3 DNA: TGCGCCAGCAGCTGGGATCTAGCGGGTAATGCGAGGCGGAGCTTC
CDR3 protein: CASSWDLAGNARRSF

V gene: TRBV28
clone size: NA
J gene: TRBJ2-1
D gene: TRBD1
CDR3 DNA: TGTGCCAGCAGACCCGGCGGACAGGTCGCTTCCTACAATGAGCAGTTCTTC
CDR3 protein: CASRPGGQVASYNEQFF

V gene: TRBV14
clone size: NA
J gene: TRBJ2-3
D gene: TRBD1
CDR3 DNA: TGTGCCAGCAGCCAAGAGGGACAGGGAGGCACAGATACGCAGTATTTT
CDR3 protein: CASSQEGQGGTDTQYF

V gene: TRBV27
clone size: NA
J gene: TRBJ1-3
D gene: TRBD1
CDR3 DNA: TGTGCCAGCAGCGCCCATCGGACAGGGGCCGCGCGGGACGGGGGGACCATATATTTT
CDR3 protein: CASSAHRTGAARDGGTIYF

V gene: TRBV29-1
clone size: NA
J gene: TRBJ1-2
D gene: NA
CDR3 DNA: TGCAGCGTTGGTTTGGTGGACGGCTACACCTTC
CDR3 protein: CSVGLVDGYTF

V gene: TRBV4-2
clone size: NA
J gene: TRBJ1-3
D gene: NA
CDR3 DNA: TGTGCCAGCAGCCCCGTGGACTCTGGAAACACCATATATTTT
CDR3 protein: CASSPVDSGNTIYF

V gene: TRBV2
clone size: NA
J gene: TRBJ2-7
D gene: NA
CDR3 DNA: TGTGCCAGCAGTGAAGAGAAATACGAGCAGTACTTC
CDR3 protein: CASSEEKYEQYF

V gene: TRBV2
clone size: NA
J gene: TRBJ2-7
D gene: TRBD2
CDR3 DNA: TGTGCCAGCAGTGAATACAGCGGGAGGCTAGGGGAGCAGTACTTC
CDR3 protein: CASSEYSGRLGEQYF